What follows are 13 T cell receptor beta chains derived from one specimen sequenced in a study of T-cell memory formation after mild COVID-19. MiXCR, applied by TCRdb to the 5' RACE reads, yields one record per CDR3 protein. The sample holds hundreds of thousands of distinct CDR3 sequences, around 22% seen once. The sequencing input was PBMCs or a T cell subset sorted from them (not recorded which). Source of these receptors: an adult woman who had mild COVID-19 (a few samples of this study predate the infection). Cell type and time point are not known.

This clonotype came up a few times. CDR3 bases: TGTGCCAGCAGCCCTGCGGGACCGCACACTGAAGCTTTCTTT. Its protein is CASSPAGPHTEAFF. The chain uses TRBV27 and TRBJ1-1, with a possible D match to TRBD1 (5 bases). V was shortened by 6 bases and J by 3 bases, with 14 bases between the two germline ends. Germline loops: CDR1 MNHEY, CDR2 SMNVEV (reference sequence). The CDR3 has 14 residues.

The chain employs TRBV4-3 and TRBJ2-7; TRBD2 is a possible D gene (6 bases). V dropped 4 bases and J dropped 3 bases, with 16 bases sitting between them. The CDR3 sequence is 15 residues long. Looked up from germline, CDR1 is LGHNA and CDR2 is YSLEER. Here the CDR3 reads CASSLNSGVNYEQYF. The DNA of the CDR3 is TGCGCCAGCAGCCTAAATAGCGGAGTGAACTACGAGCAGTACTTC.

V gene TRBV20-1 combines with J gene TRBJ2-3, with 13 nucleotides matching TRBD2. The CDR3 covers 17 residues. Looked up from germline, CDR1 is DFQATT and CDR2 is SNEGSKA (reference sequence). Unmatched junction bases numbered 7, after V lost 2 bases and J lost 2 bases. The CDR3 DNA is TGCAGTGCTAGAACCCCTGGGACTAGCGGGAACACAGATACGCAGTATTTT. The encoded protein is CSARTPGTSGNTDTQYF.

The rearrangement joins TRBV20-1 to TRBJ2-4; D might be TRBD1 (5 bases). Trimming removed 3 bases at V and 0 bases at J, with 24 bases between. The germline V gene has CDR1 DFQATT and CDR2 SNEGSKA (reference sequence). The CDR3 contains 19 residues. In DNA form, the CDR3 reads TGCAGTGCTAGGGATTTCGGAGACTCAGGGTTTTTAGCCAAAAACATTCAGTACTTC. It is translated as CSARDFGDSGFLAKNIQYF.

The chain links TRBV3-1 to TRBJ2-5; D uncertain. The CDR3 covers 13 residues. The V and J ends lost 6 bases and 3 bases respectively, with 11 bases between them. Germline CDR1 is LGHDT and CDR2 is YNNKEL (reference sequence). DNA for the CDR3: TGTGCCAGCAGATTAATTGGGGAAGAGACCCAGTACTTC. Protein product: CASRLIGEETQYF.

This clonotype occurred a few times. The V and J genes are TRBV30 and TRBJ1-2; possible D gene TRBD1, 6 bases. V lost 4 bases and J 6 bases, leaving 15 bases between the germline ends. Germline lookup yields CDR1 GTSNPN and CDR2 SVGIG (reference sequence). The CDR3 is made up of 13 amino acids. The CDR3, as DNA: TGTGCCTGGATCCGAGGGGGGATGGATGGCTACACCTTC. It yields the protein CAWIRGGMDGYTF. Complete variable domain (other parts from reference TRBV30 and TRBJ1-2): SQTIHQWPATLVQPVGSPLSLECTVEGTSNPNLYWYRQAAGRGLQLLFYSVGIGQISSEVPQNLSASRPQDRQFILSSKKLLLSDSGFYLCAWIRGGMDGYTFGSGTRLTVV.

The chain combines TRBV12-3 or TRBV12-4 with TRBJ2-2; D gene uncertain. This CDR3 comprises 12 residues. With 3 bases removed from V and 7 bases from J, the gap between germline ends came to 6 bases. The CDR3, as DNA: TGTGCCAGCAGTTTCGGGCGCGGGGAGCTGTTTTTT. It encodes CASSFGRGELFF.

The chain joins TRBV19 to TRBJ2-6; D unresolved. The V and J ends lost 7 bases and 2 bases respectively, with 18 bases between them. This CDR3 spans 17 amino acids. Germline CDR1 is LNHDA and CDR2 is SQIVND (reference sequence). This CDR3 is CASTLMGTSAGANVLTF. Written as DNA, the CDR3 is TGTGCCAGTACCCTAATGGGCACGTCCGCTGGGGCCAACGTCCTGACTTTC.

This chain connects TRBV11-2 to TRBJ2-2, with D uncertain. Trimming stripped 3 bases from V and 4 bases from J, with 6 bases between. Germline CDR1 is SGHAT and CDR2 is FQNNGV. The CDR3 runs to 13 residues. CDR3 bases: TGTGCCAGCAGCTTTCAAAGCACCGGGGAGCTGTTTTTT. Protein: CASSFQSTGELFF.

This clonotype was seen a handful of times. The chain is built from TRBV7-9 and TRBJ2-7, with TRBD1 matching over 8 bases. The CDR3 totals 15 residues. J lost 2 bases, V lost 5 bases, and 8 bases had no gene match. Germline V lookup: CDR1 SEHNR, CDR2 FQNEAQ (reference sequence). The DNA of the CDR3 is TGTGCCAGCAGCGGGGGACAGGCAATTACCTACGAGCAGTACTTC. Protein: CASSGGQAITYEQYF.

This clonotype was observed a few times. The chain couples TRBV6-6 to TRBJ2-7; possible D gene TRBD1, 5 bases. This CDR3 contains 15 residues. The germline CDR1 and CDR2 sequences are MNHNY and SVGAGI (reference sequence). V was pared by 2 bases and J by 1 base, with 12 bases between. The CDR3 sequence: CASSYVAGQSYEQYF. For the CDR3, the DNA is TGTGCCAGCAGTTACGTCGCAGGGCAATCCTACGAGCAGTACTTC.

This clonotype was seen more than once but under ten times. The rearrangement joins TRBV5-6 to TRBJ1-2; D is perhaps TRBD1 (6 bases). CDR1 SGHDT and CDR2 YYEEEE come from the germline V gene. Trimming cost V 4 bases and J 4 bases, with 14 bases left between them. CDR3 length equals 14 residues. The CDR3: CASSRGGQPYGYTF. In nucleotides, the CDR3 is TGTGCCAGCAGCCGCGGGGGCCAGCCCTATGGCTACACCTTC.

The chain couples TRBV7-9 to TRBJ2-1; D perhaps matches TRBD2 (6 bases). The V end lost 4 bases, the J end lost 4 bases, and 14 bases lay between the germline ends. The CDR3 is 15 residues long. Looked up from germline, CDR1 is SEHNR and CDR2 is FQNEAQ (reference sequence). For the CDR3, the DNA is TGTGCCAGCAGCTCGACGCGGGAATCTTACAATGAGCAGTTCTTC. Amino acid sequence: CASSSTRESYNEQFF.